This entry is about one TCR beta chain. This record comes from a study of blood T cell repertoires in COVID-19. About the research overall: Donors in the United States, Italy and Spain gave samples during acute or convalescent COVID-19. The cDNA or gDNA used as material had been derived from T cells, B-cell-depleted T cells, or PBMCs.

This CDR3 region has 13 residues. V lost 5 bases and J 0 bases, leaving 5 bases between the germline ends. Per germline, CDR1 SNHLY and CDR2 FYNNEI. As handled by the study authors: Estimation of nucleated cell counts relied on the amplification of reference gene primers. TCRdb's table, derived via immunoSEQ multiplex PCR, lists solely in-frame clones and lacks some. D and trimming were read from the DNA, whereas the V and J calls and clone size are those reported in that table. The table records some 42,000 clones, about nine tenths of them present only once. The chain is built from TRBV2 and TRBJ1-3; D ambiguous. Material for sequencing was peripheral blood. This TCR derives from a human donor in a cohort sampled during active COVID-19. CDR3 sequence reads: CASSLNSGNTIYF. CDR3 nucleotide sequence: TGTGCCAGCAGTTTAAACTCTGGAAACACCATATATTTT.